Described below is a single TCR beta chain sequence and its context. Looked up from germline, CDR1 is DFQATT and CDR2 is SNEGSKA (reference sequence). J was trimmed by 5 bases and V by 4 bases; bases with no gene match: 15. The CDR3 is made up of 17 amino acids. This specimen comes from a study of blood T cells in healthy people across ages. Through a sample-barcoded 5' primer and a J-beta primer mix, a second PCR was run for roughly 6 to 11 cycles. Tags on each cDNA molecule came from a template-switch adaptor with 12 random nucleotides. Every sample produced at least 2.5 million CDR3-containing paired-end reads. MiXCR, applied by TCRdb to the 5' RACE reads, yields one record per CDR3 protein. The table has approximately 760,000 distinct CDR3 sequences, roughly 25% seen once. Another study also made use of these data, one on T cells of mothers and their children. That source notes: Each child gave a few million TCR beta CDR3 reads (each mother, over 9 million). Among related mother-child pairs, overlap was slightly higher than in unrelated pairs, though not significantly.

The TCR was taken from a boy aged 10-17 years in good health. Input material: blood. This rearrangement joins TRBV20-1 to TRBJ2-1; TRBD2 matches 9 bases. DNA for the CDR3: TGCAGTGCTACATCCATTGGGGCTAGCGGGGCCCACAATGAGCAGTTCTTC. This translates into CSATSIGASGAHNEQFF.